The next 2 T cell receptor beta chains were all read from a single sample in a study of cytomegalovirus exposure and HLA in healthy donors. With 60 Vbeta and 13 Jbeta primers, the PCR was carried out. Generated by immunoSEQ multiplex PCR, the TCRdb table keeps only in-frame clones and is missing some. This listing includes some 120,000 clones. Sequenced sample: PBMCs. The origin of the receptors is a middle-aged man in good health and CMV-seropositive.

This chain uses TRBV6-5 with TRBJ2-5; 7 bases are shared with TRBD2. The V gene end was trimmed by 3 bases and the J gene end by 5 bases; junction bases not matched to a gene: 9. From germline, CDR1 is MNHEY and CDR2 SVGAGI. CDR3 size: 15 residues. This CDR3 reads CASSYGGGSQETQYF. Written as DNA, the CDR3 is TGTGCCAGCAGTTATGGGGGAGGGAGCCAGGAGACCCAGTACTTC.

The chain joins TRBV11-1 to TRBJ1-1; 9 bases map to TRBD1. This CDR3 has 14 amino acids. With V trimmed by 5 bases and J by 6 bases, 7 bases remained unmatched. Germline CDR1 is SGHAT and CDR2 is FQDESV (reference sequence). The CDR3 region has the DNA TGTGCCAGCAGCGTACAGGGGGCGAATGCTGAAGCTTTCTTT. This gives the protein CASSVQGANAEAFF.